This T cell receptor (beta chain) is drawn from a study of blood T cell repertoires in COVID-19. Libraries were prepared by immunoSEQ multiplex PCR; TCRdb keeps only in-frame clonotypes and omits some of them. Found here are 150,000 or so clones, 80% of them singletons; the top ten hold about 0.5%. The CDR3 extends over 13 amino acids. Germline loops: CDR1 GTSNPN, CDR2 SVGIG (reference sequence). V was pared by 3 bases and J by 6 bases, with 9 bases between. The clonotype comes from a man in his 60s with acute or convalescent COVID-19. The chain is built from TRBV30 and TRBJ1-6; D call uncertain. Sequenced material: peripheral blood. DNA of the CDR3: TGTGCCTGGAGAGGAGGCGGTAATTCACCCCTCCACTTT. Amino acid sequence: CAWRGGGNSPLHF. The variable domain in full, with the rest retrieved from reference TRBV30 and TRBJ1-6, is SQTIHQWPATLVQPVGSPLSLECTVEGTSNPNLYWYRQAAGRGLQLLFYSVGIGQISSEVPQNLSASRPQDRQFILSSKKLLLSDSGFYLCAWRGGGNSPLHFGNGTRLTVT.